A selection of T cell receptor beta chains follows, all from one sample in a study of blood T cells in healthy people across ages. TCRdb reprocessed the 5' RACE reads with MiXCR, giving one entry per CDR3 protein. The table has 1.5 million to 2 million distinct CDR3 sequences, 49% seen once. Sequenced: blood. The receptors were gathered from a woman aged 40-49 years in good health. The CDR3 runs from the conserved cysteine through the conserved F or W. The D gene is left open where the match is weak. Expanded clones get a size class; other rows say once, few or many, or leave the size out.

>TRBV6-2/TRBV6-3|-|-|TRBJ1-1
CPSLDGRGAGTEAFF
TGTCCCAGCTTAGACGGACGGGGGGCCGGCACTGAAGCTTTCTTT
>TRBV6-6|-|-|TRBJ2-3
CASSSTDSLVRYF
TGTGCCAGCAGTTCGACGGACAGCCTAGTGCGGTATTTT
>TRBV3-1|-|-|TRBJ1-2
CASSRLADNYGYTF
TGTGCCAGCAGCAGACTGGCTGATAACTATGGCTACACCTTC
>TRBV20-1|TRBD2|-|TRBJ2-3
CSARDDSGGVVPDTQYF
TGCAGTGCTAGAGACGATAGCGGGGGGGTAGTTCCAGATACGCAGTATTTT
>TRBV7-9|-|-|TRBJ2-7
CASSPFSDSPYEQYF
TGTGCCAGCAGCCCCTTCTCAGACAGCCCCTACGAGCAGTACTTC
>TRBV12-3/TRBV12-4|-|once|TRBJ1-2
CASTVTGGGGYTF
TGTGCCAGCACCGTGACAGGTGGGGGTGGCTACACCTTC
>TRBV28|-|few|TRBJ2-7
CASTLMAGAEQYF
TGTGCCAGCACCTTGATGGCGGGGGCCGAGCAGTACTTC
>TRBV13|TRBD2|few|TRBJ2-1
CASSLDRSSGGAGNEQFF
TGTGCCAGCAGCTTAGACCGGTCGAGCGGGGGGGCGGGGAATGAGCAGTTCTTC
>TRBV9|-|few|TRBJ2-5
CASRPMGRETQYF
TGTGCCAGCAGACCTATGGGGAGAGAGACCCAGTACTTC
>TRBV7-8|-|-|TRBJ2-1
CASSLLKSYNEQFF
TGTGCCAGCAGCTTATTGAAGTCATACAATGAGCAGTTCTTC
>TRBV19|-|once|TRBJ2-4
CASQLGAKNIQYF
TGTGCCAGTCAGCTGGGAGCCAAAAACATTCAGTACTTC
>TRBV5-1|TRBD1|-|TRBJ2-3
CASSLSTGVSTDTQYF
TGCGCCAGCAGCTTGAGTACAGGGGTATCCACAGATACGCAGTATTTT
>TRBV27|-|-|TRBJ2-7
CASSRALGSYEQYF
TGTGCCAGCAGTCGCGCCCTAGGATCCTACGAGCAGTACTTC
>TRBV7-2|-|-|TRBJ2-3
CASSLRIGTDTQYF
TGTGCCAGCAGCTTGAGGATCGGAACAGATACGCAGTATTTT
>TRBV29-1|-|once|TRBJ2-6
CSASPQDSGANVLTF
TGCAGCGCCTCGCCCCAGGACTCTGGGGCCAACGTCCTGACTTTC
>TRBV7-3|TRBD2|-|TRBJ2-5
CASSLTSDFGETQYF
TGTGCCAGCAGCTTGACTAGCGATTTCGGAGAGACCCAGTACTTC
>TRBV6-1|TRBD2|-|TRBJ2-5
CASSEVVTSGVRGTQYF
TGTGCCAGCAGTGAAGTCGTAACTAGCGGGGTCCGAGGGACCCAGTACTTC
>TRBV12-3/TRBV12-4|-|-|TRBJ2-1
CASSLGDTSQFF
TGTGCCAGCAGTTTAGGGGACACATCGCAGTTCTTC
>TRBV4-2|TRBD2|few|TRBJ2-1
CASSQDPSGVYNEQFF
TGTGCCAGCAGCCAAGACCCTAGCGGGGTGTACAATGAGCAGTTCTTC
>TRBV4-1|TRBD2|-|TRBJ2-5
CASSQEMTSGPGTQYF
TGCGCCAGCAGCCAAGAGATGACTAGCGGACCTGGGACCCAGTACTTC
>TRBV12-3/TRBV12-4|TRBD1|-|TRBJ1-1
CASSFGGTGSVEAFF
TGTGCCAGCAGTTTTGGAGGGACAGGGTCCGTTGAAGCTTTCTTT
>TRBV4-2|-|-|TRBJ2-7
CASSQVGRESSYEQYF
TGTGCCAGCAGCCAAGTGGGACGCGAAAGCTCCTACGAGCAGTACTTC
>TRBV11-2|TRBD1|-|TRBJ2-5
CASSPDRVGWGTQYF
TGTGCCAGCAGCCCCGACAGGGTCGGCTGGGGGACCCAGTACTTC
>TRBV12-3/TRBV12-4|-|-|TRBJ2-6
CASNAPGSSTGANVLTF
TGTGCCAGCAATGCCCCGGGGAGCTCAACCGGGGCCAACGTCCTGACTTTC
>TRBV29-1|TRBD1|-|TRBJ1-1
CSVTGGAFF
TGCAGCGTTACAGGGGGGGCTTTCTTT
>TRBV5-8|-|few|TRBJ2-7
CASSLVGGGSVYEQYF
TGTGCCAGCAGCTTGGTAGGGGGGGGCTCAGTATACGAGCAGTACTTC
>TRBV6-6|-|-|TRBJ1-4
CASSYWTEELNEKLFF
TGTGCCAGCAGTTACTGGACCGAGGAGTTGAATGAAAAACTGTTTTTT
>TRBV28|-|-|TRBJ2-7
CASSFTTATYEQYF
TGTGCCAGCAGTTTTACCACAGCGACCTACGAGCAGTACTTC
>TRBV20-1|-|-|TRBJ1-2
CSARIQAGGYGYTF
TGCAGTGCTAGAATTCAGGCGGGGGGCTATGGCTACACCTTC
>TRBV7-2|-|-|TRBJ2-3
CASSRLSSFLSTDTQYF
TGTGCCAGCAGCCGACTCTCAAGCTTCCTCAGCACAGATACGCAGTATTTT
>TRBV4-1|-|-|TRBJ1-1
CASSSTWPLNTEAFF
TGCGCCAGCAGCTCGACGTGGCCTCTGAACACTGAAGCTTTCTTT
>TRBV6-6|TRBD1|-|TRBJ2-7
CASRLGTGGFEQYF
TGTGCCAGCAGACTTGGGACAGGGGGCTTCGAGCAGTACTTC
>TRBV29-1|-|-|TRBJ2-3
CSVDGEADTQYF
TGCAGCGTTGACGGGGAGGCAGATACGCAGTATTTT
>TRBV28|TRBD1|-|TRBJ2-3
CASSAPRQGAMTDTQYF
TGTGCCAGCAGTGCCCCGCGCCAGGGGGCGATGACAGATACGCAGTATTTT
>TRBV27|TRBD1|-|TRBJ1-2
CASSWTGGSGFDYTF
TGTGCCAGCAGTTGGACAGGGGGTTCAGGCTTCGACTACACCTTC
>TRBV12-3/TRBV12-4|TRBD1|few|TRBJ1-2
CASSTGERGYTF
TGTGCCAGCAGCACAGGGGAAAGGGGCTACACCTTC
>TRBV5-1|TRBD1|-|TRBJ2-1
CASSLRQGAGEQFF
TGCGCCAGCAGCCTAAGACAGGGGGCAGGCGAGCAGTTCTTC
>TRBV19|-|-|TRBJ1-2
CASRDRTATRGYTF
TGTGCCAGTAGAGACCGGACAGCCACAAGGGGCTACACCTTC
>TRBV5-5|TRBD1|-|TRBJ1-4
CASSPPDRGGEKLFF
TGTGCCAGCAGCCCACCGGACAGGGGGGGTGAAAAACTGTTTTTT
>TRBV12-3/TRBV12-4|-|-|TRBJ2-1
CASRPRQYNEQFF
TGTGCCAGCAGACCCCGACAGTACAATGAGCAGTTCTTC
>TRBV4-3|-|-|TRBJ2-3
CASNQVPDTQYF
TGCGCCAGCAACCAAGTTCCAGATACGCAGTATTTT
>TRBV5-1|-|-|TRBJ1-2
CASSGAGSHTF
TGCGCCAGCAGCGGAGCAGGCTCTCACACCTTC
>TRBV20-1|-|few|TRBJ2-5
CSALRGHQETQYF
TGCAGTGCCCTTAGGGGACACCAAGAGACCCAGTACTTC
>TRBV6-5|-|few|TRBJ2-3
CASSYSGSGITDTQYF
TGTGCCAGCAGTTACTCGGGTAGCGGAATCACAGATACGCAGTATTTT
>TRBV20-1|TRBD1|many|TRBJ2-3
CSAIDRDDTQYF
TGCAGTGCTATCGACAGGGATGATACGCAGTATTTT
>TRBV13|TRBD1|-|TRBJ2-1
CASSGRGQGNYNEQFF
TGTGCCAGCAGCGGGAGGGGACAGGGGAACTACAATGAGCAGTTCTTC
>TRBV4-3|TRBD1|-|TRBJ2-5
CASSQGTGSREETQYF
TGCGCCAGCAGCCAAGGGACAGGGTCGAGGGAAGAGACCCAGTACTTC
>TRBV20-1|-|-|TRBJ2-7
CSARAARKSLSSYEQYF
TGCAGTGCTAGAGCGGCTAGAAAAAGCCTCTCCTCCTACGAGCAGTACTTC
>TRBV4-1|-|-|TRBJ1-1
CASSHYTEAFF
TGCGCCAGCAGCCATTACACGGAAGCTTTCTTT
>TRBV12-3/TRBV12-4|-|-|TRBJ1-2
CASSEPGTYGYTF
TGTGCCAGCAGTGAGCCCGGGACTTATGGCTACACCTTC
>TRBV29-1|TRBD1|-|TRBJ1-2
CSVEDRDSLGARGYTF
TGCAGCGTTGAAGACAGGGACAGCCTAGGGGCAAGGGGCTACACCTTC
>TRBV20-1|TRBD2|few|TRBJ2-5
CSASLAGVQETQYF
TGCAGTGCTAGTCTAGCGGGGGTTCAAGAGACCCAGTACTTC
>TRBV19|-|-|TRBJ1-6
CASSTPNSPSPLHF
TGTGCCAGTAGTACACCGAATAGCCCCTCACCCCTCCACTTT